This T cell receptor beta chain was retrieved from a study of CXCR3-negative and CXCR3-positive naive CD8 T cells. Study-level points and caveats: Comparison of naive cells showed more hydrophobic TRB CDR3s in CXCR3-positive than in CXCR3-negative naive cells. Memory CD8+ cells had much lower diversity, and both naive subsets had comparably high diversity.

On this clonotype: The antigen is unknown.

A CD45RO-CCR7+CD27+CD95- profile was what naive CD8+ T cells displayed. Each TRB cDNA library was prepared by 5' RACE (with UMI labels). TCRdb reworked the 5' RACE reads into one entry per CDR3 protein, no DNA. This sample lists about 92,000 distinct CDR3 sequences; its ten largest clones have roughly 0.8%. The CDR3 extends over 13 amino acids. Per germline, CDR1 SGHTA and CDR2 FQGNSA. Material for sequencing was naive CXCR3+ CD8+ T cells from blood. As to subset: CD45RO-CCR7+CD27+CD95- naive CD8+ T cells expressing CXCR3 (TNR3+). The origin of this receptor is a human donor in good health. Some clones in this sample may be carry-over from other donors' samples. This chain links TRBV7-2 with TRBJ2-7; the TCRdb call, TRBD1, lacks DNA for checking. CDR3 sequence reads: CATQAGERREQYF.